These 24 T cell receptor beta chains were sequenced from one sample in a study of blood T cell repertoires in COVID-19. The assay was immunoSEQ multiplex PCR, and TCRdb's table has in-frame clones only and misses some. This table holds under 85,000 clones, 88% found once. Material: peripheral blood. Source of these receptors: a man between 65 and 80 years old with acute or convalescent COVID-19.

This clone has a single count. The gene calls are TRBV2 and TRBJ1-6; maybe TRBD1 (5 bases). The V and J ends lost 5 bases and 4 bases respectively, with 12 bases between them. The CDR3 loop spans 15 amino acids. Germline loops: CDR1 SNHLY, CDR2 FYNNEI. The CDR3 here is CASSPIQAYNSPLHF. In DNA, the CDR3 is TGTGCCAGCAGTCCCATACAGGCTTATAATTCACCCCTCCACTTT.

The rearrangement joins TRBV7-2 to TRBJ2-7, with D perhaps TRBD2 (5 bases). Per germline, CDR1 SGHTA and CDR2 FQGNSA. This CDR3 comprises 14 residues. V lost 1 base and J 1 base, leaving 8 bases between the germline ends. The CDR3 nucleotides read TGTGCCAGCAGCTTAGTACGGGGATCCTACGAGCAGTACTTC. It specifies CASSLVRGSYEQYF.

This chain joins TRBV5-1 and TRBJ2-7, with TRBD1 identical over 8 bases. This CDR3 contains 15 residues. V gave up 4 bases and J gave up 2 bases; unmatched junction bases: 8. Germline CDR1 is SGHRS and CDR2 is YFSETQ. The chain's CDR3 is CASSVAQGVTYEQYF. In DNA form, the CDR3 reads TGCGCCAGCAGCGTTGCACAGGGGGTAACCTACGAGCAGTACTTC.

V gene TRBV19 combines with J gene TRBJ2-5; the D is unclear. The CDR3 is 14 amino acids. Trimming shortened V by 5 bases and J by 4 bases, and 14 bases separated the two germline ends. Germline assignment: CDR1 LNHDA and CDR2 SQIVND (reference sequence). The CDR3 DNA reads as TGTGCCAGTAGTCTTTACAGCCGTCCAGAGACCCAGTACTTC. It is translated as CASSLYSRPETQYF.

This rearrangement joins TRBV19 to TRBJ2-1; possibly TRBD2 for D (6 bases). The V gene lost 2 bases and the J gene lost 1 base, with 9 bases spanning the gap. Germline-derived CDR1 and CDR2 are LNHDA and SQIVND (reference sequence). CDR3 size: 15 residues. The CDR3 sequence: CASSIMSGSYNEQFF. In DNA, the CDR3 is TGTGCCAGTAGTATAATGAGCGGGTCCTACAATGAGCAGTTCTTC.

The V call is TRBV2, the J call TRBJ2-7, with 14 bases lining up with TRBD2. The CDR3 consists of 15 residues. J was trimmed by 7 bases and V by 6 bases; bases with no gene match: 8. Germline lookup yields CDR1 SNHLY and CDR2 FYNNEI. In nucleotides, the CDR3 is TGTGCCAGCAGCGCGGGACTAGCGGGAGCTCGGGAGCAGTACTTC. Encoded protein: CASSAGLAGAREQYF.

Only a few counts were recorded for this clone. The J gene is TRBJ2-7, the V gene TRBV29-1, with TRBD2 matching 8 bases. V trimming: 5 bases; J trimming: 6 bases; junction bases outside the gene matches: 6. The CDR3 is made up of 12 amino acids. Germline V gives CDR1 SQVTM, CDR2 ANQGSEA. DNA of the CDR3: TGCAGCGTTCTTAGCGGGGCCACCGAGCAGTACTTC. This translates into CSVLSGATEQYF.

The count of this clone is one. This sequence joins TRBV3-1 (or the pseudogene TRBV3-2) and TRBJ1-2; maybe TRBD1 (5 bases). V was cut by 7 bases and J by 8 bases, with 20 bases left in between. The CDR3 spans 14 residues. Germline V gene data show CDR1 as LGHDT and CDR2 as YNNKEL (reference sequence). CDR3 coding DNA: TGTGCCAGCAACCCAGGGCCCTCCGCGGACGGCTACACCTTC. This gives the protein CASNPGPSADGYTF.

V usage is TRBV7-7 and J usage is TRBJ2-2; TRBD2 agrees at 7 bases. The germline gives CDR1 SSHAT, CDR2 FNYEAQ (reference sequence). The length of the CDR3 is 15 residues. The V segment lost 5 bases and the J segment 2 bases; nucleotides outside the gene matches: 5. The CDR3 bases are TGTGCCAGCAGCAAACTAGCGACCAACACCGGGGAGCTGTTTTTT. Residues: CASSKLATNTGELFF.

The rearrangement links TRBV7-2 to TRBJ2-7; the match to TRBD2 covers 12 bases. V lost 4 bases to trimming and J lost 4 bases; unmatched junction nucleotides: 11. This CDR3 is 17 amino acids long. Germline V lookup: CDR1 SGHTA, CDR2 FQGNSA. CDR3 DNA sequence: TGTGCCAGCAGCTCTAGACTAGCGGGAGACCTAGGGTACGAGCAGTACTTC. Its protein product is CASSSRLAGDLGYEQYF.

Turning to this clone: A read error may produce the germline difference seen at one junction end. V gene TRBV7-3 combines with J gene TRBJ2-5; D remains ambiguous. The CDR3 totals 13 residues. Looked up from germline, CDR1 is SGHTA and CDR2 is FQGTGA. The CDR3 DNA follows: TGTGCCAGCAGCTTCGGGTCATCCGAGAACCAGTACTTC. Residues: CASSFGSSENQYF.

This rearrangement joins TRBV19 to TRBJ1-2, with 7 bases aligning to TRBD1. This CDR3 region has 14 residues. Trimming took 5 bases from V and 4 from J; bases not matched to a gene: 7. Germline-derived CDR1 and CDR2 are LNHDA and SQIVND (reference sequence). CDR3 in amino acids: CASSFLGDSYGYTF. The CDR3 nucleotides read TGTGCCAGTAGTTTCCTTGGGGACAGCTATGGCTACACCTTC.

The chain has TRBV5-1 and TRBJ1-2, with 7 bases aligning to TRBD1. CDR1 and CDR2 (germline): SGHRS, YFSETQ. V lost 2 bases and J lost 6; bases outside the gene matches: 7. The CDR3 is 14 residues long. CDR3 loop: CASSFGDRENGYTF. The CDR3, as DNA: TGCGCCAGCAGCTTCGGGGACAGAGAAAATGGCTACACCTTC.

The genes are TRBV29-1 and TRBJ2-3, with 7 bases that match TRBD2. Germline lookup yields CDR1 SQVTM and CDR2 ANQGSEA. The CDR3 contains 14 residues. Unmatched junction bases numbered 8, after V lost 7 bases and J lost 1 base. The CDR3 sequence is CSAPIAGGTDTQYF. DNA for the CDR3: TGCAGCGCTCCCATAGCGGGCGGCACAGATACGCAGTATTTT.

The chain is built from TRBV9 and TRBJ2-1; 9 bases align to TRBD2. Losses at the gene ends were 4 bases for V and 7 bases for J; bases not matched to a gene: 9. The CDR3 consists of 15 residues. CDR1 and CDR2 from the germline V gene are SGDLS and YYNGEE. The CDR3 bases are TGTGCCAGCAGCATTAGCGGGAGCGTTATAAATGAGCAGTTCTTC. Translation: CASSISGSVINEQFF. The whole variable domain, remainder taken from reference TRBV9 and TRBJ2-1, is DSGVTQTPKHLITATGQRVTLRCSPRSGDLSVYWYQQSLDQGLQFLIQYYNGEERAKGNILERFSAQQFPDLHSELNLSSLELGDSALYFCASSISGSVINEQFFGPGTRLTVL.

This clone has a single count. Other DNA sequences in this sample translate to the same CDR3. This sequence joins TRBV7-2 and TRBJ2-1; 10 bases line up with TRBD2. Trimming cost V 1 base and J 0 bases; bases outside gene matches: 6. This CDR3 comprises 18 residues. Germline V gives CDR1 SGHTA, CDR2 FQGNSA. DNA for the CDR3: TGTGCCAGCAGCTTAGGACTAGCGGGCCTGAGCTCCTACAATGAGCAGTTCTTC. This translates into CASSLGLAGLSSYNEQFF.

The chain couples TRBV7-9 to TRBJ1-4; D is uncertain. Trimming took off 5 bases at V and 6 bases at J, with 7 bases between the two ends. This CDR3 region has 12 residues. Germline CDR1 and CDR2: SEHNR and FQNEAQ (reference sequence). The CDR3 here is CASSPVYEKLFF. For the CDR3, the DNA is TGTGCCAGCAGCCCCGTTTATGAAAAACTGTTTTTT.

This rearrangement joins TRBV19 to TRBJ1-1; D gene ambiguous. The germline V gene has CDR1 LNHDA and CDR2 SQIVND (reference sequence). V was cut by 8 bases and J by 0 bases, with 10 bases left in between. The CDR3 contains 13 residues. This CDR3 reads CASAGVMNTEAFF. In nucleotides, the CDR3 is TGTGCCAGTGCCGGGGTTATGAACACTGAAGCTTTCTTT.

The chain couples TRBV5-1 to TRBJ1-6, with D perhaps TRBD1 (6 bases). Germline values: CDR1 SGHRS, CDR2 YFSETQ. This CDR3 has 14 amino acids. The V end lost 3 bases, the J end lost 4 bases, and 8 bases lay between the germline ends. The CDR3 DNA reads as TGCGCCAGCAGCTCCACAGGGTATAATTCACCCCTCCACTTT. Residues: CASSSTGYNSPLHF.

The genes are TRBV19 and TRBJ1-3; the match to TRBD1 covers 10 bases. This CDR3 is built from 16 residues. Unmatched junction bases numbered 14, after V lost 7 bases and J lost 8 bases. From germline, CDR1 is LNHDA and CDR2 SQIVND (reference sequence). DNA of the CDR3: TGTGCCAGTACCGACAGGGGGCCGCAGTGGGGGCACACCATATATTTT. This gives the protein CASTDRGPQWGHTIYF. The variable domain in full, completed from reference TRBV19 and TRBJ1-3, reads DGGITQSPKYLFRKEGQNVTLSCEQNLNHDAMYWYRQDPGQGLRLIYYSQIVNDFQKGDIAEGYSVSREKKESFPLTVTSAQKNPTAFYLCASTDRGPQWGHTIYFGEGSWLTVV.

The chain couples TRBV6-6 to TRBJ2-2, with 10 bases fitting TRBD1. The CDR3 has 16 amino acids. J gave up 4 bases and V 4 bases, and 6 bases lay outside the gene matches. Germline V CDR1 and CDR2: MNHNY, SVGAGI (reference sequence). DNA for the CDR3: TGTGCCAGCAGTTTCCGACAGGGGGCGAGCACCGGGGAGCTGTTTTTT. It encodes CASSFRQGASTGELFF.

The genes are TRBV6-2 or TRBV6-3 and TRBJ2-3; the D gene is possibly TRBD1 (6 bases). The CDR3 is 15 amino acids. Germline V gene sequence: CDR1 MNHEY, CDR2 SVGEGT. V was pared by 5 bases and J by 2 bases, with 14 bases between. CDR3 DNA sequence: TGTGCCAGCAGTCCCATACAGGGATTCACAGATACGCAGTATTTT. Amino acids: CASSPIQGFTDTQYF.

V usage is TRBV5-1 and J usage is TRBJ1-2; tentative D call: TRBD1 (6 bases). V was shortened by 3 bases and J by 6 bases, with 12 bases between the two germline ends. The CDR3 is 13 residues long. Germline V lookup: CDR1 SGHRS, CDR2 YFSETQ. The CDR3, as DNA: TGCGCCAGCAGCTCAGGGGTCTTTGATGGCTACACCTTC. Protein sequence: CASSSGVFDGYTF.

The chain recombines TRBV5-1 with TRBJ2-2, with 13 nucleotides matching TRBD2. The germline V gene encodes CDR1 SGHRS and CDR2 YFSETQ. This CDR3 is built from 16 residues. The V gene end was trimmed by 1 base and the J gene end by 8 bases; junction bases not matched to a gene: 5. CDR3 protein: CASSLRLAGGGGELFF. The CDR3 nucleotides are TGCGCCAGCAGCTTGAGACTAGCGGGAGGAGGAGGGGAGCTGTTTTTT.